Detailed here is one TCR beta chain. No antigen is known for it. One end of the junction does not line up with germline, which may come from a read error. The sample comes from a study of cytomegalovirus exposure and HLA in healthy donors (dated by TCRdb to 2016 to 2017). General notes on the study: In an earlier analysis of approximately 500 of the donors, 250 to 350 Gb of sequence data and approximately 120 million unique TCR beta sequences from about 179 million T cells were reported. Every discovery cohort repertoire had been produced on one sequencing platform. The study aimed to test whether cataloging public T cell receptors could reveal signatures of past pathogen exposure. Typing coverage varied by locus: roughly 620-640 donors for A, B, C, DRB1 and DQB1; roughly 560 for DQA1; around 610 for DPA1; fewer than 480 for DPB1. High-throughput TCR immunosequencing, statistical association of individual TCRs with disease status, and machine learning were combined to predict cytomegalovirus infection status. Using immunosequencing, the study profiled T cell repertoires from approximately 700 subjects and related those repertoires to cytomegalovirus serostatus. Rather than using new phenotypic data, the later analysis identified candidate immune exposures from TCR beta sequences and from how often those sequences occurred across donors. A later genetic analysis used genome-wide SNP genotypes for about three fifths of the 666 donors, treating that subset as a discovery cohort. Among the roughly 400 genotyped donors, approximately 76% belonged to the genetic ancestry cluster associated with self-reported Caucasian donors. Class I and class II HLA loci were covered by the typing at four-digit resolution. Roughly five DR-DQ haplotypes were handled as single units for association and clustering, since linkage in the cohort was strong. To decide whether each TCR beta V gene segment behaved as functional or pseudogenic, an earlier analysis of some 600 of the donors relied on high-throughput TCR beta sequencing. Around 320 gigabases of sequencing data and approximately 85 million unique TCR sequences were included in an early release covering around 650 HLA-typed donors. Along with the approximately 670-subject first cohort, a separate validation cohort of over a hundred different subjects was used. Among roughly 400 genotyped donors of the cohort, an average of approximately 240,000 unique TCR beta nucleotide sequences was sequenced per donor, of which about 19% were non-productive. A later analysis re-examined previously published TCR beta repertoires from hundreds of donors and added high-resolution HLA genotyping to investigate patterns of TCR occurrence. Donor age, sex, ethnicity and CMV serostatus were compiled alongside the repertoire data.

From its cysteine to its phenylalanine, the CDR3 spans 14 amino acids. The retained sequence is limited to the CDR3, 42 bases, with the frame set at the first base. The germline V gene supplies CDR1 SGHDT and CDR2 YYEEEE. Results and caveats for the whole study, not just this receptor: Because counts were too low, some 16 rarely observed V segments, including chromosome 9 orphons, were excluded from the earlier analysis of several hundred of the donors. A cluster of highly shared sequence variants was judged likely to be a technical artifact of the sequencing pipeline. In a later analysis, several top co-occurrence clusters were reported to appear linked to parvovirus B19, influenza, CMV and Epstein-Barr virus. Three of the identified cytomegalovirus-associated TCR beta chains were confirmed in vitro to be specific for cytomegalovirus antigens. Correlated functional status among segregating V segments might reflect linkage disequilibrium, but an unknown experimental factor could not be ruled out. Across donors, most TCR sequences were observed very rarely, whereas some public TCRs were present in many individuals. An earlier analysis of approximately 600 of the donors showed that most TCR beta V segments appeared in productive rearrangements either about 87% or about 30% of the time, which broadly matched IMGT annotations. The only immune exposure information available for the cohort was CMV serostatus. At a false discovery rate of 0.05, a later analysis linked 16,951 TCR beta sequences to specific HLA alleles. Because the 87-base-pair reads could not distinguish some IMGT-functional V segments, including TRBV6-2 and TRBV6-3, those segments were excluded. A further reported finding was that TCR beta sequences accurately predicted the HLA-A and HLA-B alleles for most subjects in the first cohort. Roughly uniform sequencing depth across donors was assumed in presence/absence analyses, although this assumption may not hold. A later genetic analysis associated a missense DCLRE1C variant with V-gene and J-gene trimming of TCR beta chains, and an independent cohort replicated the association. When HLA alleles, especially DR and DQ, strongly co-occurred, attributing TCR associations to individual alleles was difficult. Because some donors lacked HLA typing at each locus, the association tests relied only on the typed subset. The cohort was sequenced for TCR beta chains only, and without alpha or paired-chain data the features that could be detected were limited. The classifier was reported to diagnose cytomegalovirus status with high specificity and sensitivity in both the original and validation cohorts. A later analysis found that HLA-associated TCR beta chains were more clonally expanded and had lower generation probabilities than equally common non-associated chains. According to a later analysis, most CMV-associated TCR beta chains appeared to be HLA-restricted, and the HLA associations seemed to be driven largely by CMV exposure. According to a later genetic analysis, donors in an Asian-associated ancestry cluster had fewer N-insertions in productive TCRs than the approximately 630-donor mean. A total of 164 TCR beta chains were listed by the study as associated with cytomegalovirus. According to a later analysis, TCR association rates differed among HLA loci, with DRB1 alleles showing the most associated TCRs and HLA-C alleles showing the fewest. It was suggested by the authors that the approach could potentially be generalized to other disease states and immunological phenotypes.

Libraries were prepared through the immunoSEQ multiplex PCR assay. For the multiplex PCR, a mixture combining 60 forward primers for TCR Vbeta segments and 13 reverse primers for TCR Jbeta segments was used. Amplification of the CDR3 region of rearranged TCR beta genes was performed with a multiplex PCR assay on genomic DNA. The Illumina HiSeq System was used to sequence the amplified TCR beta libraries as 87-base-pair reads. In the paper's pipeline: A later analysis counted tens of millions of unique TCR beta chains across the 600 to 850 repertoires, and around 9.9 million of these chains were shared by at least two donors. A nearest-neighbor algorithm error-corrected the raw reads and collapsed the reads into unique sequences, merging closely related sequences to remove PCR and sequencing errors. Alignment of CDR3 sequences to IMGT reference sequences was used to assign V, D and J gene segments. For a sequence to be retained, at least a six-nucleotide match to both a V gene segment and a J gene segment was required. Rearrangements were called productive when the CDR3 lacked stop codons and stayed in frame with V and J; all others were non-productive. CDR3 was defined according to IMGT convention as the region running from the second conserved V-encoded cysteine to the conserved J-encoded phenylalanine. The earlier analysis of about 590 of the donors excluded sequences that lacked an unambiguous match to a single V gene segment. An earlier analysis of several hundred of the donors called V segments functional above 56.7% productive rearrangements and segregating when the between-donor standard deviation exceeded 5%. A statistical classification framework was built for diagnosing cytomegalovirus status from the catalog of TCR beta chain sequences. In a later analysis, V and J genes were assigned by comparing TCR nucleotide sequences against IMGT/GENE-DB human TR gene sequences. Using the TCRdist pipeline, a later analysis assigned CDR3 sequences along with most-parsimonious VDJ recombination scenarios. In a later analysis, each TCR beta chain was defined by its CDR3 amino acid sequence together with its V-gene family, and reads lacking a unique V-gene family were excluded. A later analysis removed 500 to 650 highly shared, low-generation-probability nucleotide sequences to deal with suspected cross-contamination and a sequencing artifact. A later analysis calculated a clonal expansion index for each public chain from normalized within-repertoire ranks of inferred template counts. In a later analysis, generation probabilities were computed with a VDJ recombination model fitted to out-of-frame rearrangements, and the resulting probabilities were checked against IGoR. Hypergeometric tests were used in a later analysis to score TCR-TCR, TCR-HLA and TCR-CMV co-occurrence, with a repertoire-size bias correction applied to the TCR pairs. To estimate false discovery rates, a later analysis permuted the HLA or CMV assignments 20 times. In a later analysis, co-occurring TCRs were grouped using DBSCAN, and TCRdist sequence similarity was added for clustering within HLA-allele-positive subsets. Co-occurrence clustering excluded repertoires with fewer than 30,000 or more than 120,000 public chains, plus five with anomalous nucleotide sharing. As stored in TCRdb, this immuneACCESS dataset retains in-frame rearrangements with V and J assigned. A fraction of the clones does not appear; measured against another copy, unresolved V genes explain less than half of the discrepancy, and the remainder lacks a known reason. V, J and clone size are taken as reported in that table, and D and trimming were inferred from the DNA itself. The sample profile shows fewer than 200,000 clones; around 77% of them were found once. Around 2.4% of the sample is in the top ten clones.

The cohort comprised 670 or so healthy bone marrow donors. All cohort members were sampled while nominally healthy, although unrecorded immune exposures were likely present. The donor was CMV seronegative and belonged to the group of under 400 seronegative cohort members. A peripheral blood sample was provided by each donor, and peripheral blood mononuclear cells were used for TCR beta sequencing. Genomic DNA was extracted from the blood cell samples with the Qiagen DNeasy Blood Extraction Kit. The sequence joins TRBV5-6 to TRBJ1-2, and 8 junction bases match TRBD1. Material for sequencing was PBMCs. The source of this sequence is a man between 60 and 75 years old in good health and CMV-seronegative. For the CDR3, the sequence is CASSLFRTGPVLAF. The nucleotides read TGTGCCAGCAGCTTGTTCCGGACAGGGCCCGTTTTAGCCTTC.